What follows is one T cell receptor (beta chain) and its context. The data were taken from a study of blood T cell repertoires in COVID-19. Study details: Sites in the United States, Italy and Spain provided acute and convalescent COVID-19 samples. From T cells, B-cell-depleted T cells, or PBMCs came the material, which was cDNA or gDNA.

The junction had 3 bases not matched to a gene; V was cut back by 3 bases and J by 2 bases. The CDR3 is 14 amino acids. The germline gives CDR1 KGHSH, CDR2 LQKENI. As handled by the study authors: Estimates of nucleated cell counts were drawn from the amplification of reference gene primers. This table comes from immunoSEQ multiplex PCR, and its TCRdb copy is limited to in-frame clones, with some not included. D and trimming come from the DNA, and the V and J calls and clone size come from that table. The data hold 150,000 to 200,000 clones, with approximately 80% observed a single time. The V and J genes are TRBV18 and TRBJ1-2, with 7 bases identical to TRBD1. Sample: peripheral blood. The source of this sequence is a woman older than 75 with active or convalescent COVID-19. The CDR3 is CASSPWGQNYGYTF. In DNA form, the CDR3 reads TGTGCCAGCTCACCCTGGGGACAGAACTATGGCTACACCTTC. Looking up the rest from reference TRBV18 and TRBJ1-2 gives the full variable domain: NAGVMQNPRHLVRRRGQEARLRCSPMKGHSHVYWYRQLPEEGLKFMVYLQKENIIDESGMPKERFSAEFPKEGPSILRIQQVVRGDSAAYFCASSPWGQNYGYTFGSGTRLTVV.